The clone carrying this T cell receptor beta chain was seen just once. Sequencing was performed with immunoSEQ multiplex PCR; in TCRdb, only in-frame clones are kept and a portion is missing. This sample yields 150,000 to 200,000 clones, of which more than 80% are seen a single time; approximately 0.48% belongs to the top ten. The data were obtained in a study of blood T cell repertoires in COVID-19. Looking at the study overall: Acute-phase and convalescent COVID-19 samples originated in the United States, Italy and Spain.

The CDR3 is 15 amino acids. V dropped 3 bases and J dropped 7; count of bases not matched to a gene: 7. CDR1 and CDR2 (germline): KGHSH, LQKENI. The chain recombines TRBV18 with TRBJ2-2; TRBD1 aligns across 8 bases. This sequence originates from a man in his fifties or sixties with acute or convalescent COVID-19. The specimen sequenced was peripheral blood. The CDR3 protein is CASSPRTGFYGELFF. The DNA for the CDR3 is TGTGCCAGCTCACCCCGGACAGGGTTCTACGGGGAGCTGTTTTTT.